This entry features one T cell receptor (beta chain) sequence. Antigen specificity is unknown. This specimen comes from a study of response to subunit inactivated influenza vaccine. Study-level points and caveats: The authors offered the suggestion that each seasonal influenza vaccination recruits few new T cells.

TCRdb analysed the RT-PCR reads with MiXCR anew, one entry per CDR3 protein. The table lists roughly 700,000 distinct CDR3 sequences, 15% to 18% of them singletons. Germline assignment: CDR1 MNHNS and CDR2 SASEGT. Between the trimmed V and J ends, which lost 5 bases and 5 bases, there was a span of 12 bases. The CDR3 is 14 residues long. The V gene is TRBV6-1, the J gene TRBJ1-4; D gene unclear. This TCR was recovered from a man in his fifties who received an inactivated influenza vaccine. Sequencing used PBMCs from blood, obtained 12 days after vaccination. The DNA of the CDR3 is TGTGCCAGCAGTACCCTCCGCGCGAATGAAAAACTGTTTTTT. Its translation is CASSTLRANEKLFF.